The TCR beta chain under discussion was sequenced for a study of T cell changes during pregnancy in multiple sclerosis. Repertoires were generated with immunoSEQ multiplex PCR, while TCRdb's copy carries only in-frame clones and drops some. The table includes roughly 50,000 clones, 92% detected once. The sequence derives from a female donor with multiple sclerosis, enrolled in a pregnancy study. Sequencing used CD4+ T cells from peripheral blood mononuclear cells, obtained in the third trimester of pregnancy.

In DNA form, the CDR3 reads TGTGCCAGCAGTCGAGAGACCCAGTACTTC. Residues: CASSRETQYF. The V gene is TRBV28, the J gene TRBJ2-5, with D uncertain. Germline CDR1 and CDR2: MDHEN and SYDVKM. V lost 5 bases to trimming and J lost 4 bases, with 2 bases between them. This CDR3 has 10 residues.